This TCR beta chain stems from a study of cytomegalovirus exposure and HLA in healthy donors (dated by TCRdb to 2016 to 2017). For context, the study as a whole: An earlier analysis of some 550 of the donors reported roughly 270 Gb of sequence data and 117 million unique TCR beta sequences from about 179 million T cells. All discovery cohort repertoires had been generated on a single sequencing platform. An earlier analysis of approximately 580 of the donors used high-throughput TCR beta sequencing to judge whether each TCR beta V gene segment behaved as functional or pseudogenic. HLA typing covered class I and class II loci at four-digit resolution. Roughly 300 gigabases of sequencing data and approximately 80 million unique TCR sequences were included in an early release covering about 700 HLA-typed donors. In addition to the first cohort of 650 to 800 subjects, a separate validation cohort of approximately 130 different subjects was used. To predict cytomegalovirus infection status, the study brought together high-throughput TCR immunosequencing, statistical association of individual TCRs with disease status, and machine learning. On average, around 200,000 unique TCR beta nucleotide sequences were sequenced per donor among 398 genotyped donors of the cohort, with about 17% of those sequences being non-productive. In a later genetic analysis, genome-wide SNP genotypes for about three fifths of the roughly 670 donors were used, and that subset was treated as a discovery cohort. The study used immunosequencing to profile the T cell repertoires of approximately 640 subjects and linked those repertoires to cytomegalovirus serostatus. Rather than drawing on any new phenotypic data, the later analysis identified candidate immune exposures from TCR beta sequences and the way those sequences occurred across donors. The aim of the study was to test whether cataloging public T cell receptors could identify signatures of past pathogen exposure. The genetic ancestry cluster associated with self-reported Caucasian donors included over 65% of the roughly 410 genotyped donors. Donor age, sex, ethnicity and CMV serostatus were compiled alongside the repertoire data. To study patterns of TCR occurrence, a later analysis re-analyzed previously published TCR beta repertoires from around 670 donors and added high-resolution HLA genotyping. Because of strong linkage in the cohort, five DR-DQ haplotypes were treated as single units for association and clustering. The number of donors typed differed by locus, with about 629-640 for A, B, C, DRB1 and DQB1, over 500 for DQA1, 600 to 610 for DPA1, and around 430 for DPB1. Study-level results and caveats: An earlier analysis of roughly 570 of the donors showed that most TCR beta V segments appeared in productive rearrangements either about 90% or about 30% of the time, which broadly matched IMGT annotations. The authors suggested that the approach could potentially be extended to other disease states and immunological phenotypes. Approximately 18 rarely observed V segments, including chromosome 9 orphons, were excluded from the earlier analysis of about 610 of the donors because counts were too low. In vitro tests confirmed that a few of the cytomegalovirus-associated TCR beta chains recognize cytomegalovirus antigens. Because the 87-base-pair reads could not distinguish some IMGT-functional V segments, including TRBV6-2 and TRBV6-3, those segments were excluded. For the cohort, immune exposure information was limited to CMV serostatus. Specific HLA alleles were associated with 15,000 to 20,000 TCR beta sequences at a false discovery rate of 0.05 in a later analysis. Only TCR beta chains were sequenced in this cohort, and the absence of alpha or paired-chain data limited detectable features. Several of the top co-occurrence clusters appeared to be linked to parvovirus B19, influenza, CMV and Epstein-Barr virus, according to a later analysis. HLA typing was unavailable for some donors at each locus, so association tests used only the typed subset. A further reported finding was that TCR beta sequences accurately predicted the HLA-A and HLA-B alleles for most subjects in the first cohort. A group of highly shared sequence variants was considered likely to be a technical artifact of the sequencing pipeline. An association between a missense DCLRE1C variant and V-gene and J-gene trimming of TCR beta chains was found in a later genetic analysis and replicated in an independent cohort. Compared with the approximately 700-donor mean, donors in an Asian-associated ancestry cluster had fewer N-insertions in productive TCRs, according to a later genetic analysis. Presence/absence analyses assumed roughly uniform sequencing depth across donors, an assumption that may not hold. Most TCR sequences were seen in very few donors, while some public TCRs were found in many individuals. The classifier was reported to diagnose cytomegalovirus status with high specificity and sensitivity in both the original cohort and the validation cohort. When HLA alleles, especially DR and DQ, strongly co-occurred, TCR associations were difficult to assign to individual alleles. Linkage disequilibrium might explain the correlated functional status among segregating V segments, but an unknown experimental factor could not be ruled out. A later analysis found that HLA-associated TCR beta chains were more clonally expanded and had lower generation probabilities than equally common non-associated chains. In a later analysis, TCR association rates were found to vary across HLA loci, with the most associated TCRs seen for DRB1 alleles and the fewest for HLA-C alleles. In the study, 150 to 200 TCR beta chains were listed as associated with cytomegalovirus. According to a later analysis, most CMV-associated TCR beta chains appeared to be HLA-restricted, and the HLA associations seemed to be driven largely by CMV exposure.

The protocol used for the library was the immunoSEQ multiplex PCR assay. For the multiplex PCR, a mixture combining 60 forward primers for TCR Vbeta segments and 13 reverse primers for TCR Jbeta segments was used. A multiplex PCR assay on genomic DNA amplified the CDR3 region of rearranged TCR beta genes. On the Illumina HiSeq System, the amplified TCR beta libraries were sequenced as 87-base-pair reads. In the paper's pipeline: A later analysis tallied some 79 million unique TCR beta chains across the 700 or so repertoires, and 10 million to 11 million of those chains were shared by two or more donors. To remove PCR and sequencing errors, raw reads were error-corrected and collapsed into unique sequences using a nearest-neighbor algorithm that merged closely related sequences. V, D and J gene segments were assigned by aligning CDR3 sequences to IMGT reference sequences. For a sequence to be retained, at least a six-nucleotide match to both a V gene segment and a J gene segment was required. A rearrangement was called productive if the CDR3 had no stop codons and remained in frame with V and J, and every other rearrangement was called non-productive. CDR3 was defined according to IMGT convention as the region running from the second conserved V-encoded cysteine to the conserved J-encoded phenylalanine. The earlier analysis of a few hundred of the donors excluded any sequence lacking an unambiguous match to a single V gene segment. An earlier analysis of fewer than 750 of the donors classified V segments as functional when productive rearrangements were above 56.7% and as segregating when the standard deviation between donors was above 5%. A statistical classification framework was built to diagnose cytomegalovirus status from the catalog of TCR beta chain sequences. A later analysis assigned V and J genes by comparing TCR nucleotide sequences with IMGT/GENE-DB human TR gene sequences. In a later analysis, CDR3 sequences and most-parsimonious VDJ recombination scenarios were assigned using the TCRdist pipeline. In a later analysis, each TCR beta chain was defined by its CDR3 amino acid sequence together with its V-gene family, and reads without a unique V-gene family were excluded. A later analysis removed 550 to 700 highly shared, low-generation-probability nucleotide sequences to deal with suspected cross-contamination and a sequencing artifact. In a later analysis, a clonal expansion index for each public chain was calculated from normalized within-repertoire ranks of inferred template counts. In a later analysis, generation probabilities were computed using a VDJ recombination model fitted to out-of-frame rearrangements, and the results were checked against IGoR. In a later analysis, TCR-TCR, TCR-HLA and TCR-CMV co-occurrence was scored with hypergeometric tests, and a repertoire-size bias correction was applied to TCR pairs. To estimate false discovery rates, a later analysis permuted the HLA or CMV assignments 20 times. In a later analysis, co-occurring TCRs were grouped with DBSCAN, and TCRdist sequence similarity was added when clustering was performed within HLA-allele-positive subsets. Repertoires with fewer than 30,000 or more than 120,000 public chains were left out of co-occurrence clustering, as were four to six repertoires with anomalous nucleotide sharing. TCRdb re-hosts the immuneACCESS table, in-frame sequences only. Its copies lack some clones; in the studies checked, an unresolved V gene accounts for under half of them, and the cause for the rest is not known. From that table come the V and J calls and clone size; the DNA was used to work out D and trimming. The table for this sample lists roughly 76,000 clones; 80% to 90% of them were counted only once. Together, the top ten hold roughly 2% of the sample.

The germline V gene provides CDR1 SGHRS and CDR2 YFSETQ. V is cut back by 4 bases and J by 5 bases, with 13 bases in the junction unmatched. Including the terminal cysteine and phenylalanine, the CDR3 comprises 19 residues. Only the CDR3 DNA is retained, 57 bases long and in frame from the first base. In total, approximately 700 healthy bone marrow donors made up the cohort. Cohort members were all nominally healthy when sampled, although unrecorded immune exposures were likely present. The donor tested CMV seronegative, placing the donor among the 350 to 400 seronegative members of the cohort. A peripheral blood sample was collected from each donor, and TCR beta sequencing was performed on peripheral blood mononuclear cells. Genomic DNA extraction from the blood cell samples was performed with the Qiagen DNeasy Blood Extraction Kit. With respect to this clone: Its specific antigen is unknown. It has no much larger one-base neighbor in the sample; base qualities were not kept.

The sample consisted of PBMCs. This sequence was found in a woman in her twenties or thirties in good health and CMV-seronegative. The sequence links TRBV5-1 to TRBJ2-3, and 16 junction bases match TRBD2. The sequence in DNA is TGCGCCAGCAGCCTGGGACTAGCGGGAGGGAGAGCCACTGAAGATACGCAGTATTTT. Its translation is CASSLGLAGGRATEDTQYF.